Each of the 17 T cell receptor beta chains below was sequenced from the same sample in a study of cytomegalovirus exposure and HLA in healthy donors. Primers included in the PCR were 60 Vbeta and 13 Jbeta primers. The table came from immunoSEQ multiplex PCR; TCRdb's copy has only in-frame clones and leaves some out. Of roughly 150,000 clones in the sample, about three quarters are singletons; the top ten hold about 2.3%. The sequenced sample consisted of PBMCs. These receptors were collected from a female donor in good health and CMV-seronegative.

CDR3 coding DNA: TGTGCCACCAATGGGTATGGACATAGCAATCAGCCCCAGCATTTT. This encodes CATNGYGHSNQPQHF. The chain links TRBV6-6 to TRBJ1-5, with D tentatively TRBD1 (5 bases). Germline V CDR1 and CDR2: MNHNY, SVGAGI (reference sequence). The CDR3 contains 15 residues. V lost 10 bases and J lost 0, with 16 bases in between.

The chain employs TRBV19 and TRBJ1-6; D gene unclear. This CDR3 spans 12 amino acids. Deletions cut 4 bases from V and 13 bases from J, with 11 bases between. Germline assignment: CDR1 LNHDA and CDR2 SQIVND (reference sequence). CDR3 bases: TGTGCCAGTAGTAGGCGGGATCTTCCCCTCCACTTT. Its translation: CASSRRDLPLHF.

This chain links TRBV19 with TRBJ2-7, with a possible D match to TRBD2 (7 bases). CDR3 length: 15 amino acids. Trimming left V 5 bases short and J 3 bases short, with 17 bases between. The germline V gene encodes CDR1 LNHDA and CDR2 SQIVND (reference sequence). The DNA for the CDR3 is TGTGCCAGTAGTTTTGGGGGGGGCCGCGGCTACGAGCAGTACTTC. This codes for CASSFGGGRGYEQYF.

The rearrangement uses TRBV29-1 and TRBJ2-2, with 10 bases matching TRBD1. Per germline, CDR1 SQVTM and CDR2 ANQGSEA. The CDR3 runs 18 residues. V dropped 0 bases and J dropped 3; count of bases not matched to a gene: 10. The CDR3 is CSVEDLVHGTGDTGELFF. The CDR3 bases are TGCAGCGTTGAAGACCTAGTACACGGGACAGGGGACACCGGGGAGCTGTTTTTT.

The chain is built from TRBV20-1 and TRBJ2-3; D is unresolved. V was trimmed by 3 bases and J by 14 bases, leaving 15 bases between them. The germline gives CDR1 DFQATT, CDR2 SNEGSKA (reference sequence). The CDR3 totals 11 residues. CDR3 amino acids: CSASEAVDRYF. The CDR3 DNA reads TGCAGTGCTAGCGAGGCGGTCGACCGGTATTTT.

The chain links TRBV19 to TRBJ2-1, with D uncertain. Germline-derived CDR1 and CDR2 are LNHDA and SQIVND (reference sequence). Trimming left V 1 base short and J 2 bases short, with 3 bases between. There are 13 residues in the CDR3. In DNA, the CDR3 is TGTGCCAGTAGTATAGTAGCCTACAATGAGCAGTTCTTC. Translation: CASSIVAYNEQFF.

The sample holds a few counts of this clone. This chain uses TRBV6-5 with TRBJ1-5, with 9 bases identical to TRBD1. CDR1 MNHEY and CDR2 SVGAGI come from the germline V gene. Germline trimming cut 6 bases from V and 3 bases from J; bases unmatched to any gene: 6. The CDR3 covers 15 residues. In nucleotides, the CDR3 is TGTGCCAGCAGCCCGACAGGGGGTACCAATCAGCCCCAGCATTTT. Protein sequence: CASSPTGGTNQPQHF.

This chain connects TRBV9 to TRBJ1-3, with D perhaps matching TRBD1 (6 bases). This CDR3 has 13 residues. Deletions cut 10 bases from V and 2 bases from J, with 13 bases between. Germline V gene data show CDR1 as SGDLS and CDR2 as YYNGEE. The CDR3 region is CASEGGAGNTIYF. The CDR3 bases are TGTGCCTCTGAGGGGGGGGCTGGAAACACCATATATTTT. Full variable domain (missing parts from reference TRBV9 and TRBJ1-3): DSGVTQTPKHLITATGQRVTLRCSPRSGDLSVYWYQQSLDQGLQFLIQYYNGEERAKGNILERFSAQQFPDLHSELNLSSLELGDSALYFCASEGGAGNTIYFGEGSWLTVV.

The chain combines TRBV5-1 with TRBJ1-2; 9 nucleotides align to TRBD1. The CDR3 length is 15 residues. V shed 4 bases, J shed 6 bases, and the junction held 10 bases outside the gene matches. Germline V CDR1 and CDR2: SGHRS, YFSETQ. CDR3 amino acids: CASSTAGTGRDGYTF. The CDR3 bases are TGCGCCAGCAGCACGGCCGGGACAGGGAGAGATGGCTACACCTTC.

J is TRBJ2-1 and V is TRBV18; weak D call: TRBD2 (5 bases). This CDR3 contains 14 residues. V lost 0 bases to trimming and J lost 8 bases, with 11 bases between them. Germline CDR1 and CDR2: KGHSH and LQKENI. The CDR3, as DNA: TGTGCCAGCTCACCACCGGGCCAGCGGTATGAGCAGTTCTTC. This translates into CASSPPGQRYEQFF.

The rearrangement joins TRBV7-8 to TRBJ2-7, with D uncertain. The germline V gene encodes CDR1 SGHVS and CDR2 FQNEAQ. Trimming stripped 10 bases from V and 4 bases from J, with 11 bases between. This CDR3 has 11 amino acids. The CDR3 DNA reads TGTGCCACCGCGAATAGATACGAGCAGTACTTC. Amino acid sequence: CATANRYEQYF.

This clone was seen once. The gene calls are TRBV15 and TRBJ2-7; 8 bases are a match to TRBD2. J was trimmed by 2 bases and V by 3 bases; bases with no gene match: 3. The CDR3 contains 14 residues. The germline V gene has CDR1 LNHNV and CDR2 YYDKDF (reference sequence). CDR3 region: CATSRGRGAYEQYF. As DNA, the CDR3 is TGTGCCACCAGCAGGGGGCGGGGGGCCTACGAGCAGTACTTC.

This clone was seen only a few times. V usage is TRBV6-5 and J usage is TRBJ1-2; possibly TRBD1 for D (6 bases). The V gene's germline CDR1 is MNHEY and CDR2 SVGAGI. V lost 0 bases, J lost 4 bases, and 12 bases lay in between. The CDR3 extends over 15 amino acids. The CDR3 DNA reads TGTGCCAGCAGTTACTCATTGCAGGGGTTCTATGGCTACACCTTC. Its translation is CASSYSLQGFYGYTF.

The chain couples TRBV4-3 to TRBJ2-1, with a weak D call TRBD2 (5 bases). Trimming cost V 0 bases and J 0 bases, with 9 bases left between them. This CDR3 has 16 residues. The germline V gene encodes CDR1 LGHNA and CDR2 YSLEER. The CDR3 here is CASSQDGSGSYNEQFF. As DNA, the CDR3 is TGCGCCAGCAGCCAAGATGGCAGCGGCTCCTACAATGAGCAGTTCTTC.

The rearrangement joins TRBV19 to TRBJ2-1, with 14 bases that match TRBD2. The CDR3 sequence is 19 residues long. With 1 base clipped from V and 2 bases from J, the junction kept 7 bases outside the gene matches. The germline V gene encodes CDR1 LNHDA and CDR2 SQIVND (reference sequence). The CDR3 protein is CASSIVGTSGSLPYNEQFF. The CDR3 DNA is TGTGCCAGTAGTATAGTAGGGACTAGCGGGAGTTTGCCCTACAATGAGCAGTTCTTC.

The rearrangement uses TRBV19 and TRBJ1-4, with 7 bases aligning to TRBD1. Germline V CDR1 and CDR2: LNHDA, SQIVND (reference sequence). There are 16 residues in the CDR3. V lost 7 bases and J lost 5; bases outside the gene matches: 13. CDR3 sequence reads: CASTTTGQMRNEKLFF. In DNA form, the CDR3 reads TGTGCCAGTACCACGACAGGGCAGATGAGAAATGAAAAACTGTTTTTT.

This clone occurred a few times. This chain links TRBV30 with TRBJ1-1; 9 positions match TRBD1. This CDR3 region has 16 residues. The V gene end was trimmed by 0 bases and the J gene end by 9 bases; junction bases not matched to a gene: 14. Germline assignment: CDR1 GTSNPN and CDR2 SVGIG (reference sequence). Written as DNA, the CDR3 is TGTGCCTGGAGTGTACAAAGGACAGGGGCCCTCAGTCAAGCTTTCTTT. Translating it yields CAWSVQRTGALSQAFF.